The 30 T cell receptor beta chains reported below all come from one sample, sequenced in a study of response to subunit inactivated influenza vaccine. TCRdb analysed the RT-PCR reads with MiXCR anew, one entry per CDR3 protein. The sample gives approximately 500,000 distinct CDR3 sequences, approximately 20% of which show up once; 2.5% to 3.5% is in the top ten. This sample also belongs to another study, concerning T cells expressing NK-cell markers. Per that paper: Scientists made TCR beta cDNA using 5'RACE template switching with UMIs.

This material consisted of CD4+ T cells sorted from PBMCs, taken 11 to 12 days after vaccination. The receptors derive from a man aged 45 to 65 who received an inactivated influenza vaccine.

The V call is TRBV3-1, the J call TRBJ2-5; no reliable D call. CDR3 length: 16 amino acids. Trimming removed 5 bases at V and 0 bases at J, with 16 bases between. CDR1 is LGHDT and CDR2 is YNNKEL in the germline V gene (reference sequence). CDR3 region: CASSKASGLYQETQYF. CDR3 sequence (DNA): TGTGCCAGCAGCAAAGCCTCCGGATTGTACCAAGAGACCCAGTACTTC.

The J gene is TRBJ2-5, the V gene TRBV10-3, with D perhaps TRBD1 (5 bases). CDR1 is ENHRY and CDR2 is SYGVKD in the germline V gene. The germline V and J ends were trimmed by 6 bases and 1 base, with 18 bases remaining between them. The CDR3 spans 16 residues. CDR3 bases: TGTGCCATCAGGAAGAACAGGTCTAGGGGCCAAGAGACCCAGTACTTC. This codes for CAIRKNRSRGQETQYF.

The chain combines TRBV6-1 with TRBJ2-5, with 9 bases that match TRBD2. CDR3 size: 13 residues. Germline lookup yields CDR1 MNHNS and CDR2 SASEGT. Trimming took 6 bases from V and 8 from J; bases not matched to a gene: 7. The CDR3: CASRESGRSTQYF. DNA of the CDR3: TGTGCCAGCAGGGAAAGCGGGAGGTCTACCCAGTACTTC.

This clonotype was recorded a few times. The V call is TRBV4-2, the J call TRBJ2-1, with D perhaps TRBD2 (6 bases). Between the trimmed V and J ends, which lost 1 base and 8 bases, there was a span of 21 bases. CDR1 LGHNA and CDR2 YNFKEQ come from the germline V gene. The CDR3 spans 17 residues. This CDR3 is CASSQVGELSSGDEQFF. The CDR3 DNA reads as TGTGCCAGCAGCCAAGTAGGTGAACTGTCCTCGGGAGATGAGCAGTTCTTC.

In its sample, this clonotype was seen a few times. V is TRBV7-2 and J is TRBJ2-3; D possibly corresponds to TRBD1 (5 bases). CDR1 is SGHTA and CDR2 is FQGNSA in the germline V gene. The CDR3 totals 12 residues. V was pared by 5 bases and J by 5 bases, with 8 bases between. CDR3 sequence reads: CASSPGIDTQYF. CDR3 coding DNA: TGTGCCAGCAGCCCAGGGATAGATACGCAGTATTTT.

This clonotype was detected a few times. V usage is TRBV29-1 and J usage is TRBJ2-1; D is unclear. Germline V gene lookup returns CDR1 SQVTM and CDR2 ANQGSEA. The V end lost 4 bases, the J end lost 0 bases, and 16 bases lay between the germline ends. The CDR3 runs to 16 residues. CDR3 in amino acids: CSVVIRWASSYNEQFF. In DNA, the CDR3 is TGCAGCGTTGTAATAAGATGGGCAAGCTCCTACAATGAGCAGTTCTTC.

This clonotype was counted only a few times. In DNA form, the CDR3 reads TGTGCCAGCCGACATCACTACGAGCAGTACTTC. Residues: CASRHHYEQYF. The genes are TRBV6-5 and TRBJ2-7; D gene unclear. V lost 8 bases and J 3 bases, leaving 8 bases between the germline ends. CDR1 MNHEY and CDR2 SVGAGI come from the germline V gene. CDR3 length: 11 residues.

The genes are TRBV7-2 and TRBJ2-7; no clear D. V lost 1 base, J lost 5 bases, and 18 bases lay in between. This CDR3 is built from 16 residues. Germline V gene lookup returns CDR1 SGHTA and CDR2 FQGNSA. This CDR3 reads CASSLEPPSLLDEQYF. The CDR3 bases are TGTGCCAGCAGCTTAGAGCCGCCAAGCCTATTAGACGAGCAGTACTTC.

This clonotype occurred a few times. The chain has TRBV5-4 and TRBJ2-4; D possibly matches TRBD1 or TRBD2 (7 bases each). The CDR3 has 17 amino acids. Germline V lookup: CDR1 SGHNT, CDR2 YYREEE (reference sequence). V was pared by 4 bases and J by 1 base, with 18 bases between. For the CDR3, the DNA is TGTGCCAGCAGCGCAAAAACAGGGGAGGGGGCCAAAAACATTCAGTACTTC. It codes for CASSAKTGEGAKNIQYF.

This clonotype was seen just once. The rearrangement uses TRBV3-1 and TRBJ2-7, with 8 positions matching TRBD1. The ends lost 6 bases at V and 0 bases at J; junction bases unmatched: 4. Germline CDR1 LGHDT, CDR2 YNNKEL (reference sequence). The CDR3 consists of 14 residues. The DNA of the CDR3 is TGTGCCAGCAGACAGGGGGAAGACTCCTACGAGCAGTACTTC. This gives the protein CASRQGEDSYEQYF.

V and J are TRBV25-1 and TRBJ1-1; D gene uncertain. Germline CDR1 MGHDK, CDR2 SYGVNS. The CDR3 spans 13 residues. Between the trimmed V and J ends, which lost 9 bases and 4 bases, there was a span of 15 bases. The CDR3 sequence is CASSFQARTEAFF. The CDR3 DNA follows: TGTGCCAGTAGTTTCCAGGCTCGCACTGAAGCTTTCTTT.

This clonotype has a handful of counts. The rearrangement links TRBV5-6 to TRBJ2-7; possible D gene TRBD2, 5 bases. V was trimmed by 4 bases and J by 4 bases, leaving 15 bases between them. The V gene's germline CDR1 is SGHDT and CDR2 YYEEEE. The CDR3 runs 14 residues. This CDR3 reads CASSPALGSYEQYF. The CDR3 bases are TGTGCCAGCAGCCCTGCACTAGGGTCATACGAGCAGTACTTC.

This clonotype was detected a few times. This sequence joins TRBV28 and TRBJ2-5, with 9 bases fitting TRBD2. J gave up 2 bases and V 5 bases, and 9 bases lay outside the gene matches. Germline V lookup: CDR1 MDHEN, CDR2 SYDVKM. The CDR3 totals 16 residues. The CDR3 DNA is TGTGCCAGCAGTCCCTCGGGGAGCGGGAGGCAAGAGACCCAGTACTTC. This gives the protein CASSPSGSGRQETQYF.

This clonotype was seen repeatedly, ten times or more. The V call is TRBV20-1, the J call TRBJ2-7; D may be TRBD1 (6 bases). Trimming removed 2 bases from V and 3 bases from J, with 11 bases in between. Looked up from germline, CDR1 is DFQATT and CDR2 is SNEGSKA (reference sequence). This CDR3 comprises 13 residues. The CDR3 region has the DNA TGCAGTGCTAGAAACGGACAGAACTACGAGCAGTACTTC. Its translation is CSARNGQNYEQYF.

This clonotype came up a few times. The gene calls are TRBV9 and TRBJ2-5; 11 bases agree with TRBD1. CDR1 and CDR2 from the germline V gene are SGDLS and YYNGEE. V shed 0 bases and J 5 bases; nucleotides not matched to a gene: 3. The CDR3 loop spans 15 amino acids. The CDR3 reads CASSVVGTGGETQYF. The CDR3 DNA sequence: TGTGCCAGCAGCGTAGTTGGGACAGGGGGGGAGACCCAGTACTTC.

This clonotype turned up a few times. The chain is built from TRBV6-1 and TRBJ1-1, with 7 positions matching TRBD1. This CDR3 has 13 amino acids. J was trimmed by 3 bases and V by 4 bases; bases with no gene match: 2. Germline V gene sequence: CDR1 MNHNS, CDR2 SASEGT. For the CDR3, the DNA is TGTGCCAGCAGTGGACAGGGCTACACTGAAGCTTTCTTT. Translation: CASSGQGYTEAFF.

V gene TRBV12-3 or TRBV12-4 combines with J gene TRBJ1-2; D is unclear. This CDR3 has 14 amino acids. Trimming cost V 2 bases and J 0 bases, with 7 bases left between them. The CDR3 DNA reads TGTGCCAGCAGTTTACAGACAACTAACTATGGCTACACCTTC. Translating gives CASSLQTTNYGYTF.

The chain recombines TRBV7-6 with TRBJ2-5; tentative D call: TRBD2 (5 bases). This CDR3 is built from 15 residues. V lost 0 bases, J lost 0 bases, and 8 bases lay in between. CDR1 and CDR2 from the germline V gene are SGHVS and FNYEAQ. In DNA, the CDR3 is TGTGCCAGCAGCTTAGCGGGAGAAGACCAAGAGACCCAGTACTTC. Translation: CASSLAGEDQETQYF.

This clonotype was seen repeatedly, ten times or more. The gene calls are TRBV5-1 and TRBJ2-6; 11 bases line up with TRBD1. Germline V gene sequence: CDR1 SGHRS, CDR2 YFSETQ. CDR3 length: 19 amino acids. J lost 4 bases, V lost 0 bases, and 9 bases had no gene match. For the CDR3, the DNA is TGCGCCAGCAGCTTGGGTGGTGGACAGGGGGCGTCGGGGGCCAACGTCCTGACTTTC. Its protein product is CASSLGGGQGASGANVLTF.

In its sample, this clonotype was seen a few times. The rearrangement joins TRBV3-1 to TRBJ2-7, with D unresolved. This CDR3 spans 16 amino acids. Germline CDR1 and CDR2: LGHDT and YNNKEL (reference sequence). Trimming cost V 0 bases and J 1 base, with 13 bases left between them. The CDR3 loop is CASSQDRRVSSYEQYF. The CDR3 region has the DNA TGTGCCAGCAGCCAAGATCGCCGGGTATCGTCCTACGAGCAGTACTTC.

This clonotype was detected once. The rearrangement links TRBV3-1 to TRBJ2-2; D not resolved. Germline values: CDR1 LGHDT, CDR2 YNNKEL (reference sequence). This CDR3 region has 16 residues. V was trimmed by 5 bases and J by 3 bases, leaving 16 bases between them. The CDR3 here is CASSEEFSRDTGELFF. CDR3 sequence (DNA): TGTGCCAGCAGCGAGGAATTCTCCCGAGACACCGGGGAGCTGTTTTTT.

This clonotype was seen a few times. The chain employs TRBV20-1 and TRBJ2-3; TRBD2 might be the D (5 bases). The CDR3 extends over 12 amino acids. The germline V gene has CDR1 DFQATT and CDR2 SNEGSKA (reference sequence). Trimming left V 4 bases short and J 8 bases short, with 13 bases between. CDR3 sequence (DNA): TGCAGTGCTACGATGGGCCGGGGTACGCAGTATTTT. It codes for CSATMGRGTQYF.

This clonotype has a single count. CDR3 protein: CATSDSYWAPEQFF. The CDR3 nucleotides read TGTGCCACCAGTGATTCGTACTGGGCCCCCGAGCAGTTCTTC. V usage is TRBV24-1 and J usage is TRBJ2-1; no clear D gene. CDR1 KGHDR and CDR2 SFDVKD come from the germline V gene. CDR3 length equals 14 residues. V gave up 2 bases and J gave up 10 bases, with 14 bases separating them.

This chain uses TRBV24-1 with TRBJ2-3; 11 nucleotides align to TRBD1. The CDR3 is 17 amino acids. CDR1 is KGHDR and CDR2 is SFDVKD in the germline V gene. Losses at the gene ends were 3 bases for V and 3 bases for J; bases not matched to a gene: 7. The CDR3 reads CATSDPRTGGVTDTQYF. Here the CDR3 DNA reads TGTGCCACCAGTGATCCTCGGACAGGGGGCGTGACAGATACGCAGTATTTT.

This clonotype came up a few times. The chain joins TRBV20-1 to TRBJ2-5; the D is unclear. This CDR3 region has 12 residues. Between the trimmed V and J ends, which lost 7 bases and 5 bases, there was a span of 14 bases. From germline, CDR1 is DFQATT and CDR2 SNEGSKA (reference sequence). CDR3 sequence: CSVRWGPETQYF. The CDR3 coding sequence is TGCAGTGTCAGGTGGGGTCCGGAGACCCAGTACTTC.

The rearrangement joins TRBV5-1 to TRBJ2-1, with D possibly being TRBD2 (5 bases). CDR1 and CDR2 (germline): SGHRS, YFSETQ. The CDR3 length is 16 residues. Trimming pared 0 bases from V and 3 bases from J, leaving 13 bases between. The DNA of the CDR3 is TGCGCCAGCAGCTTGGGGATGGGAGCTTACTACAATGAGCAGTTCTTC. Translating it yields CASSLGMGAYYNEQFF.

This clonotype has more than one count but fewer than ten. V is TRBV11-3 and J is TRBJ2-1, with TRBD2 matching 10 bases. The CDR3 loop spans 20 amino acids. Germline lookup yields CDR1 SGHNT and CDR2 YENEEA. The V segment lost 1 base and the J segment 4 bases; nucleotides outside the gene matches: 16. The CDR3 sequence is CASSLVPSGGYEGGYNEQFF. The CDR3 DNA sequence: TGTGCCAGCAGCTTAGTGCCTAGCGGGGGCTACGAGGGGGGGTACAATGAGCAGTTCTTC.

The chain combines TRBV7-9 with TRBJ2-1, with D perhaps TRBD2 (6 bases). Trimming pared 2 bases from V and 4 bases from J, leaving 12 bases between. The CDR3 length is 15 residues. CDR1 and CDR2 from the germline V gene are SEHNR and FQNEAQ (reference sequence). CDR3: CASSLSRGNYNEQFF. The CDR3 DNA reads as TGTGCCAGCAGCTTATCTCGCGGGAATTACAATGAGCAGTTCTTC.

The CDR3 DNA is TGTGCCACCAGTGCCCCGAGCGGGGACAGGGGAGCCTACGAGCAGTACTTC. Translation gives CATSAPSGDRGAYEQYF. J is TRBJ2-7 and V is TRBV24-1, with 10 bases matching TRBD1. The CDR3 totals 17 residues. V shed 5 bases, J shed 2 bases, and the junction held 11 bases outside the gene matches. The germline CDR1 and CDR2 sequences are KGHDR and SFDVKD.

This clonotype was recorded at least ten times. This rearrangement joins TRBV10-3 to TRBJ2-5, with 10 bases that match TRBD2. Trimming cost V 2 bases and J 2 bases; bases outside gene matches: 11. Germline CDR1 reads ENHRY; CDR2 reads SYGVKD. The CDR3 consists of 18 residues. The CDR3 sequence is CAISEGRGAGGGQETQYF. The CDR3, as DNA: TGTGCCATCAGTGAGGGAAGAGGAGCGGGGGGGGGACAAGAGACCCAGTACTTC.